The clone carrying this T cell receptor beta chain was recorded a few times. This entry belongs to a study of blood T cells in healthy people across ages. The authors ran a second PCR of about 7 to 11 cycles using a sample-barcoded 5' primer and a J-beta primer mix. In TCRdb, the 5' RACE reads were re-called with MiXCR into one record per CDR3 protein. The sample gives almost 800,000 distinct CDR3 sequences, 55% to 75% of which show up once; around 20% is in the top ten. CDR3 length: 13 residues. CDR1 is ENHRY, CDR2 SYGVKD, per germline. The V end was cut by 5 bases, the J end by 1 base, with 8 bases between.

The receptor was derived from a young man in good health. Sequencing was done on a sample of blood. The chain carries TRBV10-3 and TRBJ2-5, with D perhaps matching TRBD1 (5 bases). The CDR3 spells CAISRQGQETQYF. The CDR3 DNA reads as TGTGCCATCAGTCGGCAGGGCCAAGAGACCCAGTACTTC.